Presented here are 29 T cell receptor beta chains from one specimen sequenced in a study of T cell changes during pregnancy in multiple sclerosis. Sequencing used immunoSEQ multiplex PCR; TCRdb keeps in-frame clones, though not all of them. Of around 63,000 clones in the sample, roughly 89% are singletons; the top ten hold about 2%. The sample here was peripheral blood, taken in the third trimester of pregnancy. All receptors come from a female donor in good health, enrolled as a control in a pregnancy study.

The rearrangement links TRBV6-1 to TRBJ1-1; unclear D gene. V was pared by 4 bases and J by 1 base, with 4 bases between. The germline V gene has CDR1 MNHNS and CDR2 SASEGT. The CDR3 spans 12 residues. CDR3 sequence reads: CASSVWNTEAFF. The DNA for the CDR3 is TGTGCCAGCAGTGTCTGGAACACTGAAGCTTTCTTT.

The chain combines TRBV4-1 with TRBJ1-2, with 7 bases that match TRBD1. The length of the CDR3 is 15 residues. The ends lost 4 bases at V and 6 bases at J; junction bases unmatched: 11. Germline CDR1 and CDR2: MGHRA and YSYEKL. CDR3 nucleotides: TGCGCCAGCAGCCTCCGGAGGGGAGACAGGGATGGCTACACCTTC. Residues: CASSLRRGDRDGYTF.

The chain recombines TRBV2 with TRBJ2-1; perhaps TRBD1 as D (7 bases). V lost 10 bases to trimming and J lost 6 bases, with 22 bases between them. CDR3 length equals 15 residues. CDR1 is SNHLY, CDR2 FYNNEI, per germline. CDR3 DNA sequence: TGTGCCAAGGGGGCCCTTGGAGGGCCCAGCAATGAGCAGTTCTTC. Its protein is CAKGALGGPSNEQFF.

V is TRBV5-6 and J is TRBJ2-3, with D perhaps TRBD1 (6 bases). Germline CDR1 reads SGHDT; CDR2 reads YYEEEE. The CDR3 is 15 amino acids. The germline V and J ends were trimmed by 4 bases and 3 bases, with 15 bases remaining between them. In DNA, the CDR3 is TGTGCCAGCAGCCCCCGACCGAGGGGGACAGATACGCAGTATTTT. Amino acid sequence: CASSPRPRGTDTQYF.

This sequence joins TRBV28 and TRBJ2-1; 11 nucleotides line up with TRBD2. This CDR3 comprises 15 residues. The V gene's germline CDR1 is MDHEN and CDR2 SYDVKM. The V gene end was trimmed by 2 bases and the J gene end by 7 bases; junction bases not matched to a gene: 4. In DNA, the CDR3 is TGTGCCAGCAGTTTACTAGCGGGAGGTGTGAATGAGCAGTTCTTC. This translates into CASSLLAGGVNEQFF.

CDR3 DNA: TGTGCCAGCAGTTTAGTTGGGGGGGACTACGAGCAGTACTTC. Its protein is CASSLVGGDYEQYF. V and J are TRBV28 and TRBJ2-7, with 7 positions matching TRBD2. The CDR3 loop spans 14 amino acids. V was clipped by 2 bases and J by 3 bases; unmatched bases: 4. CDR1 and CDR2 from the germline V gene are MDHEN and SYDVKM.

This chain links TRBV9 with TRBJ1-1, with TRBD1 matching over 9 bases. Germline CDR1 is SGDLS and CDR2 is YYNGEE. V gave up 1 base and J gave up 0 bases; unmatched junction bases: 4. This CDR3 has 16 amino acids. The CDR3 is CASSVSTGGLNTEAFF. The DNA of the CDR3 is TGTGCCAGCAGCGTATCGACAGGGGGATTGAACACTGAAGCTTTCTTT. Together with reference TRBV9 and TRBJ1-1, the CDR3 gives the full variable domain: DSGVTQTPKHLITATGQRVTLRCSPRSGDLSVYWYQQSLDQGLQFLIQYYNGEERAKGNILERFSAQQFPDLHSELNLSSLELGDSALYFCASSVSTGGLNTEAFFGQGTRLTVV.

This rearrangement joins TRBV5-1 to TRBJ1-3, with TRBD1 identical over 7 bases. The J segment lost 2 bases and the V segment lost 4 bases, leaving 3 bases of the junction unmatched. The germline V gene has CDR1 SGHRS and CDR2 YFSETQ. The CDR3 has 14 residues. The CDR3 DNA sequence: TGCGCCAGCAGCGGGACAGCTACTGGAAACACCATATATTTT. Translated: CASSGTATGNTIYF.

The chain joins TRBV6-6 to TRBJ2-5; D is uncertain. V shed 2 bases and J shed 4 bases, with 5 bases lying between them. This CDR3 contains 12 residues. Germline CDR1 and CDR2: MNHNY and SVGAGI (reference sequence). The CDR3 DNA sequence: TGTGCCAGCAGTTACGCCGGAGAGACCCAGTACTTC. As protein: CASSYAGETQYF.

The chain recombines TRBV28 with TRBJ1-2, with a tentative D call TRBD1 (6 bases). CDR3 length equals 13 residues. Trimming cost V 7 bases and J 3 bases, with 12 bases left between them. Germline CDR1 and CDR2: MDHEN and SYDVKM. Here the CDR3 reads CASTFEGDYGYTF. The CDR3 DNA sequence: TGTGCCAGCACCTTCGAGGGGGACTATGGCTACACCTTC.

Written as DNA, the CDR3 is TGTGCCAGCAGTCCACCGTTCGACAGGGGCCTGAACACTGAAGCTTTCTTT. This gives the protein CASSPPFDRGLNTEAFF. The V and J genes are TRBV28 and TRBJ1-1; 8 bases align to TRBD1. The CDR3 length is 17 residues. The junction had 11 bases not matched to a gene; V was cut back by 5 bases and J by 0 bases. CDR1 and CDR2 from the germline V gene are MDHEN and SYDVKM.

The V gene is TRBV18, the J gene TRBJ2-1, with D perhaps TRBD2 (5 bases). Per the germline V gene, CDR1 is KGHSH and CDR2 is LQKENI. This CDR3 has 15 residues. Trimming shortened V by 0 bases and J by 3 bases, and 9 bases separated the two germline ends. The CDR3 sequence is CASSPPTGNYNEQFF. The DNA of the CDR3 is TGTGCCAGCTCACCACCTACCGGGAACTACAATGAGCAGTTCTTC.

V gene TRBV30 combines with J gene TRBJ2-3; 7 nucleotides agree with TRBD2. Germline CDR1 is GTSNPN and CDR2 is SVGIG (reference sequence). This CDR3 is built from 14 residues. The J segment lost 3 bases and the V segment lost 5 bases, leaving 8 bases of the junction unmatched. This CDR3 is CAWEQAGRTDTQYF. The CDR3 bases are TGTGCCTGGGAACAAGCGGGGAGGACAGATACGCAGTATTTT. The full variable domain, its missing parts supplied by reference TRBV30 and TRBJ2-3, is SQTIHQWPATLVQPVGSPLSLECTVEGTSNPNLYWYRQAAGRGLQLLFYSVGIGQISSEVPQNLSASRPQDRQFILSSKKLLLSDSGFYLCAWEQAGRTDTQYFGPGTRLTVL.

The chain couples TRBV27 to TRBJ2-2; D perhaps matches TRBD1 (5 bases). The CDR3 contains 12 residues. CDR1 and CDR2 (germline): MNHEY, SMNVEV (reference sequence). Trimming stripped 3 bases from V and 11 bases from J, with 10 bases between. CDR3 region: CASSLWGKELFF. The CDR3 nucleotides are TGTGCCAGCAGTTTGTGGGGCAAAGAGCTGTTTTTT.

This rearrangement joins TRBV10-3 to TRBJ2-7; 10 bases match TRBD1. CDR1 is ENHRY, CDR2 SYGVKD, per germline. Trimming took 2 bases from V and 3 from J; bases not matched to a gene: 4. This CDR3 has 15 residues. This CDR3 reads CAISEGTGALYEQYF. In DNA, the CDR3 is TGTGCCATCAGTGAGGGGACAGGGGCCCTCTACGAGCAGTACTTC.

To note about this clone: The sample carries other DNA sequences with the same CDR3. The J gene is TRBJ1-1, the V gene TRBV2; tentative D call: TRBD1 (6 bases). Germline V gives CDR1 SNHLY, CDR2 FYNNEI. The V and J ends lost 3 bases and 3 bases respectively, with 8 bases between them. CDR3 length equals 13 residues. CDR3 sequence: CASSEGGHTEAFF. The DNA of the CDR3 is TGTGCCAGCAGTGAGGGGGGGCACACTGAAGCTTTCTTT.

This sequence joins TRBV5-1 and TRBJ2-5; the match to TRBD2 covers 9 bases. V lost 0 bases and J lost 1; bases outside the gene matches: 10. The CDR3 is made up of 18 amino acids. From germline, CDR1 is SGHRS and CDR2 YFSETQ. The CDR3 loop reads CASSLVLLSREGQETQYF. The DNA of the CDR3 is TGCGCCAGCAGCTTGGTCCTTCTCTCGCGGGAGGGCCAAGAGACCCAGTACTTC.

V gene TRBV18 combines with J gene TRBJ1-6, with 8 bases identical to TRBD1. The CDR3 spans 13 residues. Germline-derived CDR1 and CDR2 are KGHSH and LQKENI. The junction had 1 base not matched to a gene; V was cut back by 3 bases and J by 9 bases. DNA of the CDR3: TGTGCCAGCTCACCCGACAGGGGTTCACCCCTCCACTTT. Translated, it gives CASSPDRGSPLHF. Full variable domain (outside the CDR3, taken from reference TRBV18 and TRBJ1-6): NAGVMQNPRHLVRRRGQEARLRCSPMKGHSHVYWYRQLPEEGLKFMVYLQKENIIDESGMPKERFSAEFPKEGPSILRIQQVVRGDSAAYFCASSPDRGSPLHFGNGTRLTVT.

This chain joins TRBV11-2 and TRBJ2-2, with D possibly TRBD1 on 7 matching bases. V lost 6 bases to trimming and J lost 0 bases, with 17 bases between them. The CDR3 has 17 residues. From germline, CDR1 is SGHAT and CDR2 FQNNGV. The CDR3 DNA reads TGTGCCAGCAGTTCCTTTGCGGGACAGACGAACACCGGGGAGCTGTTTTTT. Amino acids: CASSSFAGQTNTGELFF.

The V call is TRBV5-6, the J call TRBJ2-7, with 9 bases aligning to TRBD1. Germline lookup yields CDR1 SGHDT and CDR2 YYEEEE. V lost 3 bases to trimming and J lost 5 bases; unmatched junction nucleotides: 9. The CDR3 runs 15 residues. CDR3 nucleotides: TGTGCCAGCAGCTACCGGGACAGGGTCTTGGACGAGCAGTACTTC. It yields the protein CASSYRDRVLDEQYF.

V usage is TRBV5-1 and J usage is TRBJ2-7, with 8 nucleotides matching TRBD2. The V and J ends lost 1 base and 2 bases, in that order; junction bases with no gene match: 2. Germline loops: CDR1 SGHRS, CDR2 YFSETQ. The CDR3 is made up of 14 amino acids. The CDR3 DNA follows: TGCGCCAGCAGCTTGAGCGGGAGCCCCTACGAGCAGTACTTC. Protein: CASSLSGSPYEQYF.

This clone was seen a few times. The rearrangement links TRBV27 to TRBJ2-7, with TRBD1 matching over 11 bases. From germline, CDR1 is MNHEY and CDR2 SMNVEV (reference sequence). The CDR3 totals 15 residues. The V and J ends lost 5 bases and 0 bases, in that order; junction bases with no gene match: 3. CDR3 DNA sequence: TGTGCCAGCAGTCCCGGACAGGGGGCCTCCTACGAGCAGTACTTC. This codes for CASSPGQGASYEQYF.

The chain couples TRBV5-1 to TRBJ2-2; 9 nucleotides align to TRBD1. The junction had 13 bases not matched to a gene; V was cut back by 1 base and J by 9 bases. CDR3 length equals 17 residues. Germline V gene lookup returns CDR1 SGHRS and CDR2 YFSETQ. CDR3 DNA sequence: TGCGCCAGCAGCTTGTCTTCCGGGACAGGGCAAATTAGGGAGCTGTTTTTT. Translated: CASSLSSGTGQIRELFF.

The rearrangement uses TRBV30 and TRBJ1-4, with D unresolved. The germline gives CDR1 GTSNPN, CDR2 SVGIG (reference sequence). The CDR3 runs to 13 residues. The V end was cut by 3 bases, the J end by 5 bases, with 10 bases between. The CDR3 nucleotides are TGTGCCTGGAGAGGCGGCTGGAATGAAAAACTGTTTTTT. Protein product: CAWRGGWNEKLFF.

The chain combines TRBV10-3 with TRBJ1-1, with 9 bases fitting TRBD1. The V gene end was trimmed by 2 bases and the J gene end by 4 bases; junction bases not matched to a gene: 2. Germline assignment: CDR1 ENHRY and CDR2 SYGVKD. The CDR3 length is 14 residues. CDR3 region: CAISEGGQGTEAFF. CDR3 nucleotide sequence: TGTGCCATCAGTGAGGGGGGACAGGGCACTGAAGCTTTCTTT.

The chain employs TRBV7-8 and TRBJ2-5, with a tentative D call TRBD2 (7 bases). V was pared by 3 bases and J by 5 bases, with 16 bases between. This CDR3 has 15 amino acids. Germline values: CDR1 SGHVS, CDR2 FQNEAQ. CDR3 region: CASSFMGGAGETQYF. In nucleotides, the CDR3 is TGTGCCAGCAGCTTCATGGGGGGGGCAGGGGAGACCCAGTACTTC.

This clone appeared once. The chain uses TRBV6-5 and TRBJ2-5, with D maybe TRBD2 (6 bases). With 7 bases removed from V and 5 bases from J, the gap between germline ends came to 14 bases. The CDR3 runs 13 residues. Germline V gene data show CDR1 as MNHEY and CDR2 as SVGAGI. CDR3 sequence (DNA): TGTGCCAGCATTAGCGAGGGAGGTGAGACCCAGTACTTC. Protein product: CASISEGGETQYF.

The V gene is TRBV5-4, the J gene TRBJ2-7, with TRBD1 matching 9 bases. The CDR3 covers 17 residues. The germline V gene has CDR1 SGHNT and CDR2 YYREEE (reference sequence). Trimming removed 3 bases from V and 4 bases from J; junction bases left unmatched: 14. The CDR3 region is CASSSPGVVTGGYEQYF. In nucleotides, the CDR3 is TGTGCCAGCAGCTCCCCCGGGGTGGTGACAGGGGGTTACGAGCAGTACTTC.

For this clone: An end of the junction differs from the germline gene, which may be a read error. For the CDR3, the DNA is TGTGGCAGCAGTTACTCCCTAGCGGGCTACGCAGATACGCAGTATTTT. Amino acid sequence: CGSSYSLAGYADTQYF. This sequence joins TRBV6-5 and TRBJ2-3, with 8 bases aligning to TRBD2. The germline CDR1 and CDR2 sequences are MNHEY and SVGAGI. The CDR3 spans 16 residues.